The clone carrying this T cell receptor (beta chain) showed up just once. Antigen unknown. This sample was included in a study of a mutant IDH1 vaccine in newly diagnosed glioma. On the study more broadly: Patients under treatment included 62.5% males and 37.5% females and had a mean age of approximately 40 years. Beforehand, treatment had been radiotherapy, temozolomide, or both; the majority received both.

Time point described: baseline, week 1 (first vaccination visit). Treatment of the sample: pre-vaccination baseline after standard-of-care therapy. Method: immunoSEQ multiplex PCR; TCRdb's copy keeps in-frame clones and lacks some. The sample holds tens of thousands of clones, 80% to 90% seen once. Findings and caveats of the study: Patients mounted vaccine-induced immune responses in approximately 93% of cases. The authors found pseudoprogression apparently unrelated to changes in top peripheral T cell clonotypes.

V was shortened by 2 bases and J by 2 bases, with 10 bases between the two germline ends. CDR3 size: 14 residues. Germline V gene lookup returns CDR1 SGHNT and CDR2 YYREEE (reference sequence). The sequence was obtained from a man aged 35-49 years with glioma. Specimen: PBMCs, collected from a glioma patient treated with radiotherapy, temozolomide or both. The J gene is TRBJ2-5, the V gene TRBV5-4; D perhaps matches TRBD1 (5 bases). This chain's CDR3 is CASSFQGTQETQYF. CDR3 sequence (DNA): TGTGCCAGCAGCTTCCAGGGAACTCAAGAGACCCAGTACTTC.